These 22 T cell receptor beta chains came from one sample sequenced in a study of cytomegalovirus exposure and HLA in healthy donors. Sequenced by immunoSEQ multiplex PCR; TCRdb stores in-frame clones only, minus some. This repertoire shows about 72,000 clones, 85% to 95% found once; its top ten account for around 1.9%. Source material: PBMCs. All receptors come from a woman under 30 in good health and CMV-seropositive.

The J gene is TRBJ1-1, the V gene TRBV4-3, with D hard to call. Trimming removed 0 bases at V and 10 bases at J, with 12 bases between. The CDR3 is 13 amino acids. CDR1 is LGHNA and CDR2 is YSLEER in the germline V gene. CDR3 DNA: TGCGCCAGCAGCCAAGATGAGCACAGCAGAGCTTTCTTT. Protein product: CASSQDEHSRAFF.

The gene calls are TRBV6-6 and TRBJ2-1; 11 positions agree with TRBD2. This CDR3 is built from 16 residues. Germline V CDR1 and CDR2: MNHNY, SVGAGI (reference sequence). Trimming took 4 bases from V and 6 from J; bases not matched to a gene: 8. The CDR3 region is CASSLLAGEGSNEQFF. CDR3 nucleotides: TGTGCCAGCAGTTTACTAGCGGGAGAGGGATCCAATGAGCAGTTCTTC.

The V call is TRBV27, the J call TRBJ1-5; D is ambiguous. This CDR3 spans 13 amino acids. Germline assignment: CDR1 MNHEY and CDR2 SMNVEV (reference sequence). Trimming removed 1 base from V and 5 bases from J, with 6 bases in between. The CDR3 protein is CASSLFGDQPQHF. The CDR3 coding sequence is TGTGCCAGCAGTTTATTCGGAGATCAGCCCCAGCATTTT.

This clone was observed a single time. The CDR3 DNA reads as TGTGCCAGCAGTACCACAGGGTACCTCCGGCAGCCCCAGCATTTT. Its translation: CASSTTGYLRQPQHF. V and J are TRBV6-5 and TRBJ1-5; a weak D match, TRBD1 (6 bases). Germline V lookup: CDR1 MNHEY, CDR2 SVGAGI. CDR3 length: 15 amino acids. The V gene lost 5 bases and the J gene lost 7 bases, with 18 bases spanning the gap.

The chain is built from TRBV2 and TRBJ2-1; TRBD2 agrees at 8 bases. Germline CDR1 reads SNHLY; CDR2 reads FYNNEI. The ends lost 7 bases at V and 4 bases at J; junction bases unmatched: 12. CDR3 length: 16 amino acids. The CDR3 region has the DNA TGTGCCAGCATGCGGGGGGCTCAGCGGGCGTACAATGAGCAGTTCTTC. This codes for CASMRGAQRAYNEQFF.

V and J are TRBV18 and TRBJ2-1, with D tentatively TRBD2 (5 bases). The CDR3 is 15 amino acids. CDR1 is KGHSH and CDR2 is LQKENI in the germline V gene. Trimming took off 6 bases at V and 2 bases at J, with 14 bases between the two ends. This chain's CDR3 is CASSPGGGTYNEQFF. The CDR3 coding sequence is TGTGCCAGCTCGCCCGGAGGAGGAACCTACAATGAGCAGTTCTTC.

The chain couples TRBV10-3 to TRBJ1-1; weak D call: TRBD1 (6 bases). Germline V gene lookup returns CDR1 ENHRY and CDR2 SYGVKD. The length of the CDR3 is 14 residues. V was pared by 6 bases and J by 6 bases, with 17 bases between. For the CDR3, the DNA is TGTGCCATCAGAGGAGAGGGGGATTCTCCTGAAGCTTTCTTT. Translation gives CAIRGEGDSPEAFF.

Only one count was recorded for this clone. This chain uses TRBV29-1 with TRBJ1-4; 8 bases are shared with TRBD1. The CDR3 contains 13 residues. With V trimmed by 1 base and J by 5 bases, 0 bases remained unmatched. Germline V CDR1 and CDR2: SQVTM, ANQGSEA. CDR3 DNA sequence: TGCAGCGTTGAAGGGACAGGGAATGAAAAACTGTTTTTT. This codes for CSVEGTGNEKLFF.

V and J are TRBV4-2 and TRBJ2-7; TRBD2 aligns across 7 bases. This CDR3 region has 14 residues. Germline V gene lookup returns CDR1 LGHNA and CDR2 YNFKEQ. J was trimmed by 2 bases and V by 10 bases; bases with no gene match: 11. Written as DNA, the CDR3 is TGTGCCACCTCTAGCGGAGTTGGGACCTACGAGCAGTACTTC. It specifies CATSSGVGTYEQYF.

There are a few counts of this clone. J is TRBJ2-2 and V is TRBV4-3; 10 nucleotides agree with TRBD2. The CDR3 is 15 amino acids. Germline loops: CDR1 LGHNA, CDR2 YSLEER. Losses at the gene ends were 2 bases for V and 6 bases for J; bases not matched to a gene: 3. The CDR3 coding sequence is TGCGCCAGCAGCCAATCTAGCGGGGGAGCCGGGGAGCTGTTTTTT. As protein: CASSQSSGGAGELFF.

This clone was recorded only once. The chain combines TRBV6-1 with TRBJ2-3, with 9 bases aligning to TRBD2. The CDR3 covers 15 residues. Losses at the gene ends were 5 bases for V and 2 bases for J; bases not matched to a gene: 5. Germline CDR1 MNHNS, CDR2 SASEGT. CDR3 bases: TGTGCCAGCAGTTTACTAGCGGGCGACACAGATACGCAGTATTTT. As protein: CASSLLAGDTDTQYF.

This clone is a singleton in its sample. The chain links TRBV5-4 to TRBJ1-5; 7 bases align to TRBD1. The germline V gene has CDR1 SGHNT and CDR2 YYREEE (reference sequence). V lost 4 bases to trimming and J lost 5 bases; unmatched junction nucleotides: 9. The CDR3 has 15 residues. CDR3 region: CASSTQGVLDQPQHF. CDR3 nucleotides: TGTGCCAGCAGCACCCAGGGGGTCTTGGATCAGCCCCAGCATTTT.

Only one count was recorded for this clone. This chain uses TRBV7-9 with TRBJ2-7, with 7 bases identical to TRBD1. Germline CDR1 and CDR2: SEHNR and FQNEAQ (reference sequence). J lost 4 bases, V lost 5 bases, and 14 bases had no gene match. The CDR3 loop spans 16 amino acids. The CDR3 DNA reads as TGTGCCAGCAGCCCTGGGCCACAGGGGACCTTTTACGAGCAGTACTTC. Translating gives CASSPGPQGTFYEQYF. Filled out from reference TRBV7-9 and TRBJ2-7, the complete variable domain reads DTGVSQNPRHKITKRGQNVTFRCDPISEHNRLYWYRQTLGQGPEFLTYFQNEAQLEKSRLLSDRFSAERPKGSFSTLEIQRTEQGDSAMYLCASSPGPQGTFYEQYFGPGTRLTVT.

J is TRBJ2-4 and V is TRBV2; the D gene is possibly TRBD2 (5 bases). The CDR3 runs to 17 residues. The V gene lost 2 bases and the J gene lost 0 bases, with 14 bases spanning the gap. Germline lookup yields CDR1 SNHLY and CDR2 FYNNEI. The CDR3 coding sequence is TGTGCCAGCAGTGAAACCCGGACCCGGGGAGCCAAAAACATTCAGTACTTC. It specifies CASSETRTRGAKNIQYF.

The sample holds one count of this clone. This chain links TRBV2 with TRBJ2-7; perhaps TRBD2 as D (6 bases). Trimming took 4 bases from V and 3 from J, leaving 13 bases between them. CDR1 and CDR2 (germline): SNHLY, FYNNEI. The CDR3 length is 14 residues. The DNA of the CDR3 is TGTGCCAGCAGTGCGACTAGAGGGAGCTACGAGCAGTACTTC. Amino acid sequence: CASSATRGSYEQYF. The variable domain in full, completed from reference TRBV2 and TRBJ2-7, reads EPEVTQTPSHQVTQMGQEVILRCVPISNHLYFYWYRQILGQKVEFLVSFYNNEISEKSEIFDDQFSVERPDGSNFTLKIRSTKLEDSAMYFCASSATRGSYEQYFGPGTRLTVT.

This chain uses TRBV6-6 with TRBJ1-5, with D possibly matching TRBD1 (6 bases). Trimming took 6 bases from V and 0 from J, leaving 12 bases between them. The germline CDR1 and CDR2 sequences are MNHNY and SVGAGI (reference sequence). The CDR3 runs 15 residues. CDR3 DNA sequence: TGTGCCAGCAGATCGGACAGTCATAGCAATCAGCCCCAGCATTTT. Translating gives CASRSDSHSNQPQHF.

This clone has just a few counts. This rearrangement joins TRBV2 to TRBJ1-1, with TRBD1 matching over 8 bases. Looked up from germline, CDR1 is SNHLY and CDR2 is FYNNEI. The V gene end was trimmed by 6 bases and the J gene end by 4 bases; junction bases not matched to a gene: 10. The CDR3 contains 15 residues. Written as DNA, the CDR3 is TGTGCCAGCAGCCAGGACAGGGTAGCGGGCACTGAAGCTTTCTTT. It codes for CASSQDRVAGTEAFF.

The chain has TRBV7-9 and TRBJ2-7, with D possibly TRBD1 on 5 matching bases. Germline values: CDR1 SEHNR, CDR2 FQNEAQ (reference sequence). The CDR3 is made up of 15 amino acids. V gave up 5 bases and J gave up 3 bases, with 17 bases separating them. CDR3 protein: CASSEQATEHYEQYF. Written as DNA, the CDR3 is TGTGCCAGCAGCGAACAGGCCACAGAACACTACGAGCAGTACTTC.

The V and J genes are TRBV9 and TRBJ2-3, with 8 positions matching TRBD2. Trimming removed 7 bases from V and 0 bases from J; junction bases left unmatched: 7. Germline CDR1 SGDLS, CDR2 YYNGEE. The CDR3 has 15 amino acids. CDR3 sequence reads: CASSGRGGSTDTQYF. CDR3 nucleotides: TGTGCCAGCTCCGGTCGGGGGGGTAGCACAGATACGCAGTATTTT.

The chain is built from TRBV14 and TRBJ2-3; TRBD2 is a possible D gene (6 bases). The CDR3 consists of 15 residues. The germline V gene has CDR1 SGHDN and CDR2 FVKESK. The ends were cut back, 4 bases at V and 3 bases at J, with 14 bases in the middle. For the CDR3, the DNA is TGTGCCAGCAGCCTCGCGGGAATAGGGACAGATACGCAGTATTTT. Its translation: CASSLAGIGTDTQYF.

The genes are TRBV9 and TRBJ2-7; tentatively, D is TRBD2 (6 bases). V was clipped by 0 bases and J by 3 bases, with 13 bases between them. This CDR3 spans 15 amino acids. Germline V CDR1 and CDR2: SGDLS, YYNGEE. CDR3 DNA: TGTGCCAGCAGCGTAGGAGGCGGGACTGGCTACGAGCAGTACTTC. Protein product: CASSVGGGTGYEQYF.

The J gene is TRBJ2-7, the V gene TRBV10-1; 10 positions agree with TRBD2. Germline loops: CDR1 WNHNN, CDR2 SYGVQD (reference sequence). The junction had 4 bases not matched to a gene; V was cut back by 1 base and J by 4 bases. The CDR3 is 15 residues long. The CDR3 DNA is TGCGCCAGCAGTGAGTGGGATAGCGGGAGGTACGAGCAGTACTTC. Translation gives CASSEWDSGRYEQYF.